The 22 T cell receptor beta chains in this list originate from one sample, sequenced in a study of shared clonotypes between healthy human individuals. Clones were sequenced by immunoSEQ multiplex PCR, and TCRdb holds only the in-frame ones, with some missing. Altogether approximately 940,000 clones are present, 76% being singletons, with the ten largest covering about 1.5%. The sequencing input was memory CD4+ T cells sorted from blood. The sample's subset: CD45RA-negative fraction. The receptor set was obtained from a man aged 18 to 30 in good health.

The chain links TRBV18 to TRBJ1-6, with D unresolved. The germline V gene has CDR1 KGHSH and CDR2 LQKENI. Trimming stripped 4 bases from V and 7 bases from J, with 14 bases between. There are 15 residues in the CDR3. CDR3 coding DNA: TGTGCCAGCTCACTAGAAAGAAGAGGGAATTCACCCCTCCACTTT. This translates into CASSLERRGNSPLHF.

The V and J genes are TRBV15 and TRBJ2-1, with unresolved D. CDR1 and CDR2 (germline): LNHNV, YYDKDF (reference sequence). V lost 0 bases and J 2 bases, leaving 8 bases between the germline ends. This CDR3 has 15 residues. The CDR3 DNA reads TGTGCCACCAGCAGAGATGGGCTAGCCTACAATGAGCAGTTCTTC. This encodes CATSRDGLAYNEQFF.

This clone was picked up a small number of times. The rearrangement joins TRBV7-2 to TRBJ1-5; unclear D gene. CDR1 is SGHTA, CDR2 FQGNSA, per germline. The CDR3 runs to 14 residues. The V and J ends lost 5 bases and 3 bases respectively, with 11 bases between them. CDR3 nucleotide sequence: TGTGCCAGCAGCCCCGCCCGCTTCAATCAGCCCCAGCATTTT. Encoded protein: CASSPARFNQPQHF.

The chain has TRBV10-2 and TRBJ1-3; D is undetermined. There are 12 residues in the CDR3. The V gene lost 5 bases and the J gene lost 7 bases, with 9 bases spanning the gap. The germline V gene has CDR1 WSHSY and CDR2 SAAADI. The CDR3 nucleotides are TGCGCCAGCAGTCCATGGGGTAACACCATATATTTT. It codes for CASSPWGNTIYF.

CDR3 DNA sequence: TGTGCCAGCAGCCCCGGGACAGGGGTCGATCAGCCCCAGCATTTT. This codes for CASSPGTGVDQPQHF. This rearrangement joins TRBV7-9 to TRBJ1-5; TRBD1 matches at 10 bases. There are 15 residues in the CDR3. The V and J ends lost 5 bases and 5 bases, in that order; junction bases with no gene match: 6. In germline, CDR1 is SEHNR, CDR2 FQNEAQ (reference sequence). The full variable domain, with the rest looked up from reference TRBV7-9 and TRBJ1-5, is DTGVSQNPRHKITKRGQNVTFRCDPISEHNRLYWYRQTLGQGPEFLTYFQNEAQLEKSRLLSDRFSAERPKGSFSTLEIQRTEQGDSAMYLCASSPGTGVDQPQHFGDGTRLSIL.

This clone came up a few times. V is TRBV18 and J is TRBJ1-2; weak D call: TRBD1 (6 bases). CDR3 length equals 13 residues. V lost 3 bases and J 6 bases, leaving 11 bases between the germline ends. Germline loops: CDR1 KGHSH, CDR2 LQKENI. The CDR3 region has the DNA TGTGCCAGCTCACCTCACAGGGAAGATGGCTACACCTTC. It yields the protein CASSPHREDGYTF. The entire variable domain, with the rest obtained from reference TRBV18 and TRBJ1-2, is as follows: NAGVMQNPRHLVRRRGQEARLRCSPMKGHSHVYWYRQLPEEGLKFMVYLQKENIIDESGMPKERFSAEFPKEGPSILRIQQVVRGDSAAYFCASSPHREDGYTFGSGTRLTVV.

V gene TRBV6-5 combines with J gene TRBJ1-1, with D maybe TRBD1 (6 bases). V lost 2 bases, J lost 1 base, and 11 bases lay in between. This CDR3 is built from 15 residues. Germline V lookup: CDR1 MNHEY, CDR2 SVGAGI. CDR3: CASSYRGTPNTEAFF. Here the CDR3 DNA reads TGTGCCAGCAGTTACCGCGGGACACCGAACACTGAAGCTTTCTTT.

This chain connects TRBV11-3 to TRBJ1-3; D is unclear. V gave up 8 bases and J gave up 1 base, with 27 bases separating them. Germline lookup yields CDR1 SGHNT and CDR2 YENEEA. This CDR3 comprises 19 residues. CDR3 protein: CASLPPLPKWEWSGNTIYF. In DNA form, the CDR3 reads TGTGCCAGCCTACCCCCCCTACCGAAGTGGGAGTGGTCTGGAAACACCATATATTTT.

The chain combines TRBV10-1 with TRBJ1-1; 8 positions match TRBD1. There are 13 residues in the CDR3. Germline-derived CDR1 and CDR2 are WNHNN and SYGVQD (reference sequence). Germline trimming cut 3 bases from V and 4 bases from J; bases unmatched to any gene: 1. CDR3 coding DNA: TGCGCCAGCAGTGATACAGGGGGCACTGAAGCTTTCTTT. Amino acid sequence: CASSDTGGTEAFF.

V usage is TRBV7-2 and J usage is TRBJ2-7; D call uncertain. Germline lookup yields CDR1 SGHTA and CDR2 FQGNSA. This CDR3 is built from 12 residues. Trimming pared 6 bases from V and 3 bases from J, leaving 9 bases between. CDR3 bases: TGTGCCAGCAGTCGCGGCAACTACGAGCAGTACTTC. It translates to CASSRGNYEQYF.

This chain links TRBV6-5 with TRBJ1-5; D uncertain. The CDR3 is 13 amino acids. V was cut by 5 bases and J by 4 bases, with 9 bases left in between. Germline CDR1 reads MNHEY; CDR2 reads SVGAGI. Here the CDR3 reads CASSREANQPQHF. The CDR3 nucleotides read TGTGCCAGCAGTCGGGAGGCTAATCAGCCCCAGCATTTT.

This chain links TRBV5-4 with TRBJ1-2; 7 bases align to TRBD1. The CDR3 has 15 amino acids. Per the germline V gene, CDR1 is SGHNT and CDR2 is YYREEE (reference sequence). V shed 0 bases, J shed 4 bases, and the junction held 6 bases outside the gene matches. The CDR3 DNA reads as TGTGCCAGCAGCTTGGCCGGCAGGGGGAGCTATGGCTACACCTTC. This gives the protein CASSLAGRGSYGYTF.

Here the CDR3 reads CASSPLPGFNNNSPLHF. The CDR3 region has the DNA TGTGCCAGCTCACCCCTTCCAGGGTTTAATAACAATTCACCCCTCCACTTT. The chain links TRBV18 to TRBJ1-6, with D possibly matching TRBD1 (5 bases). From germline, CDR1 is KGHSH and CDR2 LQKENI. The V and J ends lost 3 bases and 7 bases respectively, with 19 bases between them. This CDR3 is 17 amino acids long. The full variable domain, completed using reference TRBV18 and TRBJ1-6, is NAGVMQNPRHLVRRRGQEARLRCSPMKGHSHVYWYRQLPEEGLKFMVYLQKENIIDESGMPKERFSAEFPKEGPSILRIQQVVRGDSAAYFCASSPLPGFNNNSPLHFGNGTRLTVT.

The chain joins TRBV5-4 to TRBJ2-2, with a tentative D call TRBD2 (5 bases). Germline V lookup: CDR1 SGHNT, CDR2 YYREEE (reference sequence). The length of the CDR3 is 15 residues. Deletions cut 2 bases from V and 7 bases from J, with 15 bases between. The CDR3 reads CASSLSGVNSGELFF. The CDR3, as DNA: TGTGCCAGCAGCTTATCCGGGGTAAATAGCGGGGAGCTGTTTTTT. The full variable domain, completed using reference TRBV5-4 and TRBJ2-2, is ETGVTQSPTHLIKTRGQQVTLRCSSQSGHNTVSWYQQALGQGPQFIFQYYREEENGRGNFPPRFSGLQFPNYSSELNVNALELDDSALYLCASSLSGVNSGELFFGEGSRLTVL.

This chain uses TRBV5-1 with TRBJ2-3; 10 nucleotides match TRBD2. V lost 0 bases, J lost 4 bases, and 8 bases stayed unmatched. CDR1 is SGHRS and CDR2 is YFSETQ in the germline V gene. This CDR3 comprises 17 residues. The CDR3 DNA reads TGCGCCAGCAGCTTGGAACCTAGCGGGAGTGGTTCAGATACGCAGTATTTT. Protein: CASSLEPSGSGSDTQYF.

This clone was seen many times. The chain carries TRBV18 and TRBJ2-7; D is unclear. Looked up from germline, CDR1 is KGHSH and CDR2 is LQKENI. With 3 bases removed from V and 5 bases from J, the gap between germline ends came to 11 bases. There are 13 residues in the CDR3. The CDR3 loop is CASSPGMADEQYF. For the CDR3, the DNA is TGTGCCAGCTCACCGGGAATGGCGGACGAGCAGTACTTC. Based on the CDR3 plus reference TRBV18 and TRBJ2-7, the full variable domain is NAGVMQNPRHLVRRRGQEARLRCSPMKGHSHVYWYRQLPEEGLKFMVYLQKENIIDESGMPKERFSAEFPKEGPSILRIQQVVRGDSAAYFCASSPGMADEQYFGPGTRLTVT.

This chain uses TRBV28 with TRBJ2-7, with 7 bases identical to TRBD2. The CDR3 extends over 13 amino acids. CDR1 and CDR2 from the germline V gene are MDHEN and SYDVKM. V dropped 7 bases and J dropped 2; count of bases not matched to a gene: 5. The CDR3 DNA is TGTGCCAGCAACCGGGAGGTCCCCTACGAGCAGTACTTC. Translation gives CASNREVPYEQYF.

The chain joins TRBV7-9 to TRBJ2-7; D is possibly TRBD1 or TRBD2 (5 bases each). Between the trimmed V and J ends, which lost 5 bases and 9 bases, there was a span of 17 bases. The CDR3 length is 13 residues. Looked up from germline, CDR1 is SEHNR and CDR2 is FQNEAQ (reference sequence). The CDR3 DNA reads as TGTGCCAGCAGCCCCGGACACACCGGGGCGCAGTACTTC. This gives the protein CASSPGHTGAQYF.

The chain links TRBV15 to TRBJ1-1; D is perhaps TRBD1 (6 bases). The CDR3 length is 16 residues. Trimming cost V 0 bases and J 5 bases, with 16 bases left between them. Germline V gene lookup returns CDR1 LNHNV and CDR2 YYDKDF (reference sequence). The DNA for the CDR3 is TGTGCCACCAGCAGAGATCGCCCGGGGGCGAAAACTGAAGCTTTCTTT. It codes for CATSRDRPGAKTEAFF.

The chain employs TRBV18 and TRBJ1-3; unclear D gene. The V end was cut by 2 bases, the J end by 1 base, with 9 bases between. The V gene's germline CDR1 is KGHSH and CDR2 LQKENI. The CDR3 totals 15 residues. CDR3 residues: CASSPRQTSGNTIYF. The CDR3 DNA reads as TGTGCCAGCTCACCAAGGCAGACTTCTGGAAACACCATATATTTT.

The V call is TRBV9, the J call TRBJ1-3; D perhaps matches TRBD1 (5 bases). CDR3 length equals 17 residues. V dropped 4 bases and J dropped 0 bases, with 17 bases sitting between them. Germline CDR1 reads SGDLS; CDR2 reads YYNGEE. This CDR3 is CASSPQSGRFSGNTIYF. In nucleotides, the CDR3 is TGTGCCAGCAGCCCCCAATCGGGACGGTTCTCTGGAAACACCATATATTTT.

Here the CDR3 reads CASSLFYRGNNEQFF. DNA of the CDR3: TGTGCCAGCAGTTTATTCTACAGGGGCAACAATGAGCAGTTCTTC. The chain is built from TRBV28 and TRBJ2-1; TRBD1 matches 7 bases. The CDR3 runs to 15 residues. J was trimmed by 5 bases and V by 1 base; bases with no gene match: 5. Germline loops: CDR1 MDHEN, CDR2 SYDVKM.